This T cell receptor beta chain was recorded in a study of follicular helper T cells after annual influenza vaccination. Produced via immunoSEQ multiplex PCR; TCRdb's table is partial and in-frame only. Among some 9,800 clones listed, 70% to 85% were seen once. Germline lookup yields CDR1 SGHTA and CDR2 FQGNSA. The CDR3 is 15 amino acids. Trimming left V 5 bases short and J 2 bases short, with 14 bases between. Time point: 2015-2016 season, pre-vaccination. Source: CXCR5+ CD38- circulating T follicular helper cells from blood, taken on the day of influenza vaccination. Subset: circulating Tfh, non-naive CD4+CXCR5+PD-1+ (ICOS+CD38+ or ICOS-CD38-). The chain combines TRBV7-2 with TRBJ2-3, with D unclear. This clonotype was obtained from an adult who received the influenza vaccine. For the CDR3, the DNA is TGTGCCAGCAGCCCCCTCGCCGGGTACACAGATACGCAGTATTTT. Translating gives CASSPLAGYTDTQYF.